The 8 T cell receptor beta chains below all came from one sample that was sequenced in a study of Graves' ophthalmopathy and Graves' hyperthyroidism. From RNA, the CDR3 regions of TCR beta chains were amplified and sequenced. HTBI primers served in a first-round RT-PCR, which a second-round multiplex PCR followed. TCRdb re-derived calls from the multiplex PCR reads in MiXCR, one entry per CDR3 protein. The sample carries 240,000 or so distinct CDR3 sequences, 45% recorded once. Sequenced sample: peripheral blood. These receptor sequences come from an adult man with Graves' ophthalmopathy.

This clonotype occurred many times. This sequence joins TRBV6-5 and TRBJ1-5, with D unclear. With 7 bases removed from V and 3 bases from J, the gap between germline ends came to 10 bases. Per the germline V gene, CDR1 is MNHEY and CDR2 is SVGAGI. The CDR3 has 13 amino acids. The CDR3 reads CASTPAANQPQHF. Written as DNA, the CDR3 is TGTGCCAGCACCCCGGCGGCCAATCAGCCCCAGCATTTT.

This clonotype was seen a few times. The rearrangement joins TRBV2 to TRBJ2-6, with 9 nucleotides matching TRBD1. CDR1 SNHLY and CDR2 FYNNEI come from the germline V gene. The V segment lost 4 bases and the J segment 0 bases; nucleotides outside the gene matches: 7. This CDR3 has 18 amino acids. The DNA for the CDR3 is TGTGCCAGCAGTGTAATTGGACAGGGGCTCTCTGGGGCCAACGTCCTGACTTTC. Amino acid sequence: CASSVIGQGLSGANVLTF.

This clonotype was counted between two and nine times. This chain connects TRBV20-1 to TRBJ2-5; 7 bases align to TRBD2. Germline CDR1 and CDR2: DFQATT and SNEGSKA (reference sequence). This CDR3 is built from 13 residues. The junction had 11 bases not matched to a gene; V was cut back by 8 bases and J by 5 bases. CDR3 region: CSTPSAGDETQYF. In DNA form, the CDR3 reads TGCAGTACCCCCTCTGCGGGAGATGAGACCCAGTACTTC.

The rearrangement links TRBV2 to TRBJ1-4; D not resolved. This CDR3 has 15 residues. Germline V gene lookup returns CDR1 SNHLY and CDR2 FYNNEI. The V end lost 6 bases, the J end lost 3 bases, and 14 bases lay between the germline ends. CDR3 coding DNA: TGTGCCAGCAGAGCCGGACCGGTCCCTAATGAAAAACTGTTTTTT. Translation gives CASRAGPVPNEKLFF.

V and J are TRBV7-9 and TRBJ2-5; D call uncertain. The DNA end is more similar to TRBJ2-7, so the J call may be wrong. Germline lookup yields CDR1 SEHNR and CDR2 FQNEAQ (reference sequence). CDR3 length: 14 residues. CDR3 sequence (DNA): TGTGCCAGCAGCGCTTCGTCACTACCCTACGAGCAGTACTTC. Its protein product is CASSASSLPYEQYF.

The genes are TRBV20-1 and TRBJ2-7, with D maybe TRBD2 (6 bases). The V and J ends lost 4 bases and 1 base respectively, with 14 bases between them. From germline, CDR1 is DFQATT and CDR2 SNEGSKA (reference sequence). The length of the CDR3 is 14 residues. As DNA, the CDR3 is TGCAGTGCTATTTCCGGGACTCCTTCCTACGAGCAGTACTTC. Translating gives CSAISGTPSYEQYF.

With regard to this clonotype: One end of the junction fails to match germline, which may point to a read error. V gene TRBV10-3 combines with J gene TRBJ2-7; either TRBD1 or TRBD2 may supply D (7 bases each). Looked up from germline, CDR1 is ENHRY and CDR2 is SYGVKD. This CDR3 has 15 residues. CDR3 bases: TGTGCCATCAGTGAGTTCTACAGGGGCGGGGGCGAGCAGCACTTC. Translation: CAISEFYRGGGEQHF.

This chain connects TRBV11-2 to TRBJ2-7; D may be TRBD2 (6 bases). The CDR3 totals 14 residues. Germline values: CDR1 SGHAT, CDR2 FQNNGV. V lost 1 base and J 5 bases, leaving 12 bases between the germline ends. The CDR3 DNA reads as TGTGCCAGCAGCTTAGGACCTAGCGTCCACGAGCAGTACTTC. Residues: CASSLGPSVHEQYF.